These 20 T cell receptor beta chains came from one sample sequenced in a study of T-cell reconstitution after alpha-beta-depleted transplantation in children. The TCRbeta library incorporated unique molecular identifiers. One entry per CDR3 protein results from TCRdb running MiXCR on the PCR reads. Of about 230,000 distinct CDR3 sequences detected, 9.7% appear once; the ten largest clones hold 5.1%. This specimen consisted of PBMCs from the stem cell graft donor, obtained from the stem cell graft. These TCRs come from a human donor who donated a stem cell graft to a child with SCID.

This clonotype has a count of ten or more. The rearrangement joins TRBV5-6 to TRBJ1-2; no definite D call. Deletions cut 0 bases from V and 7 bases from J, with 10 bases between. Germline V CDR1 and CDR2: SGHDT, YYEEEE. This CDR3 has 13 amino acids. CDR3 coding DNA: TGTGCCAGCAGCTTGGGGGAACGGTCTGGCTACACCTTC. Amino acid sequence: CASSLGERSGYTF.

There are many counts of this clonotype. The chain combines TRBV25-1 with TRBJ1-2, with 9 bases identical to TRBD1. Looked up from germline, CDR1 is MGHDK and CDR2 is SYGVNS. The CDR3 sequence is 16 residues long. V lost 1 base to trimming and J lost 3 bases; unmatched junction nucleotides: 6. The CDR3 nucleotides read TGTGCCAGCAGTGAATTTTCGGGACAGGGACACTATGGCTACACCTTC. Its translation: CASSEFSGQGHYGYTF.

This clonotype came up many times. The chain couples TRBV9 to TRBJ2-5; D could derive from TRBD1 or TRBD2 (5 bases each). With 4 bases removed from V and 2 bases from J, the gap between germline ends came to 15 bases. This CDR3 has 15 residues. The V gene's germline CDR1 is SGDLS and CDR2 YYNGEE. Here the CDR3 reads CASSSSPGRQETQYF. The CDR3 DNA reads TGTGCCAGCAGCTCCTCCCCGGGACGGCAAGAGACCCAGTACTTC.

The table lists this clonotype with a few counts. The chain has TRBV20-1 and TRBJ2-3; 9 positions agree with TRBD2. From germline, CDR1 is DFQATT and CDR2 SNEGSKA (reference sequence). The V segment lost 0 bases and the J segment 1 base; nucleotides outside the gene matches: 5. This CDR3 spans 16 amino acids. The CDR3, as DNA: TGCAGTGCTAGAGATCCCCAGCGGGGGGGCACAGATACGCAGTATTTT. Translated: CSARDPQRGGTDTQYF.

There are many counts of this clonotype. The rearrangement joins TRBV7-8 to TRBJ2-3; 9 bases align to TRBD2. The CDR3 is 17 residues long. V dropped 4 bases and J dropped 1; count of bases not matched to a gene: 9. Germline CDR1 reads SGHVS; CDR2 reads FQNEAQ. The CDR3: CASSWALAGVGTDTQYF. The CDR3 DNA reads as TGTGCCAGCAGCTGGGCTTTAGCGGGGGTTGGCACAGATACGCAGTATTTT.

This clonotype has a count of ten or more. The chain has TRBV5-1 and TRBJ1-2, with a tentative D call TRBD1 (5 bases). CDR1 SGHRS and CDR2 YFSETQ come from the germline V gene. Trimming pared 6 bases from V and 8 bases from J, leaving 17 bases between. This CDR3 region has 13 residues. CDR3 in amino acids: CASTGGGFTGYTF. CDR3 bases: TGCGCCAGCACCGGCGGGGGGTTTACCGGCTACACCTTC.

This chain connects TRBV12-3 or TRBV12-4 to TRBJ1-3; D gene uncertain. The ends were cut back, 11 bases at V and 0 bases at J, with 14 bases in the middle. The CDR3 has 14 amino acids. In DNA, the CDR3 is TGTGCCTTCCCCTTAGAGTCCTCTGGAAACACCATATATTTT. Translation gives CAFPLESSGNTIYF.

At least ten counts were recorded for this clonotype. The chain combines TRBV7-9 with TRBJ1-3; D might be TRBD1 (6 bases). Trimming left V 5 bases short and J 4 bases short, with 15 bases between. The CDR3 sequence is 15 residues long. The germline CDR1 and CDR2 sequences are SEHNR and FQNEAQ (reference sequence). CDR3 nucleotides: TGTGCCAGCAGCCTCGGGACATCATTAGGAAACACCATATATTTT. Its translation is CASSLGTSLGNTIYF.

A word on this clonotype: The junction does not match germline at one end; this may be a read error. The DNA of the CDR3 is TGTGCCAGCAGCCGAAACAGGGAGAGCGAGCAGTCCTTC. Translating gives CASSRNRESEQSF. The chain uses TRBV6-2 or TRBV6-3 and TRBJ2-7; D is perhaps TRBD1 (6 bases). The CDR3 length is 13 residues. From germline, CDR1 is MNHEY and CDR2 SVGEGT.

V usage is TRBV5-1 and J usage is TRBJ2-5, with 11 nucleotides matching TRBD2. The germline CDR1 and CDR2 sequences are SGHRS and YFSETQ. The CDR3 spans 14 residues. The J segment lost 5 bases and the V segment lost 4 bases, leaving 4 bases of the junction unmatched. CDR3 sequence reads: CASSPRTSGETQYF. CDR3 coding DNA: TGCGCCAGCAGCCCTAGGACTAGCGGGGAGACCCAGTACTTC.

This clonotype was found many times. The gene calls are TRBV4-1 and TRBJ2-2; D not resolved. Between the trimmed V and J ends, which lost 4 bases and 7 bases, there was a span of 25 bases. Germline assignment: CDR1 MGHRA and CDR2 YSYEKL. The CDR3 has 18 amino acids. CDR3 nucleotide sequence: TGCGCCAGCAGCCTCGTTCGGGCAAAGGTTCGTCAAGGCGGGGAGCTGTTTTTT. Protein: CASSLVRAKVRQGGELFF.

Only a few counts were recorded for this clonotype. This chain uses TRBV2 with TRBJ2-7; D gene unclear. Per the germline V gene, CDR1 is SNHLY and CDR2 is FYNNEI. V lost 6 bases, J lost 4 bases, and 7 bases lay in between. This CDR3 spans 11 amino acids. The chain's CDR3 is CASRGQYEQYF. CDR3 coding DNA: TGTGCCAGCAGAGGCCAGTACGAGCAGTACTTC.

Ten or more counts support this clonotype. CDR3 residues: CASSLAPGRTEQFF. For the CDR3, the DNA is TGTGCCAGCAGTTTAGCCCCAGGGCGGACTGAGCAGTTCTTC. The chain uses TRBV27 and TRBJ2-1, with D possibly matching TRBD1 (5 bases). Germline CDR1 MNHEY, CDR2 SMNVEV (reference sequence). The CDR3 has 14 residues. V gave up 2 bases and J gave up 9 bases, with 14 bases separating them.

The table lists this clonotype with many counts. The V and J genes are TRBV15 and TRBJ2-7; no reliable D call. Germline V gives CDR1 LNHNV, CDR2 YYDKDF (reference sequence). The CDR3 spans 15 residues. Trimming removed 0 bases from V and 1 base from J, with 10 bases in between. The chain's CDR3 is CATSRDEAGSYEQYF. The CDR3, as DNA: TGTGCCACCAGCAGAGATGAGGCAGGTTCCTACGAGCAGTACTTC.

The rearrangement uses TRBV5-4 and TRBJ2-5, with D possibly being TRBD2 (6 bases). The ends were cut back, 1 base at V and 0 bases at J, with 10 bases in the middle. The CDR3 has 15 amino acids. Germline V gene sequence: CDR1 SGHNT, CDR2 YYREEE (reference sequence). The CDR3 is CASSLSGANQETQYF. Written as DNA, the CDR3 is TGTGCCAGCAGCTTGTCGGGAGCCAACCAAGAGACCCAGTACTTC.

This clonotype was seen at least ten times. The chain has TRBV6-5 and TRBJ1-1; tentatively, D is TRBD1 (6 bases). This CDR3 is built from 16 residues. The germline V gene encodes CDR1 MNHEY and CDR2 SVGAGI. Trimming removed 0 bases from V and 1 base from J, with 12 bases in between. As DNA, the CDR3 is TGTGCCAGCAGTTACTCCCCGAAGGGACAGAACACTGAAGCTTTCTTT. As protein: CASSYSPKGQNTEAFF.

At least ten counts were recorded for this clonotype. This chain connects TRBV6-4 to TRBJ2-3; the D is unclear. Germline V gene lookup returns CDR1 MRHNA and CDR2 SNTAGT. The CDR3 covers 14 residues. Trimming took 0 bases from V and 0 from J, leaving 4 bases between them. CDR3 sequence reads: CASSDSDSTDTQYF. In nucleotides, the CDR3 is TGTGCCAGCAGTGACTCCGATAGCACAGATACGCAGTATTTT.

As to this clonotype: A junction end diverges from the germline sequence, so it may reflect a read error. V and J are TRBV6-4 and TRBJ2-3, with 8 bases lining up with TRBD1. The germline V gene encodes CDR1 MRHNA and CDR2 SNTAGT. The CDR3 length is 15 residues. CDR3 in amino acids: CTSCFGQGRTDTQYF. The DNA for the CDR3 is TGTACCAGCTGTTTCGGACAGGGCCGCACAGATACGCAGTATTTT.

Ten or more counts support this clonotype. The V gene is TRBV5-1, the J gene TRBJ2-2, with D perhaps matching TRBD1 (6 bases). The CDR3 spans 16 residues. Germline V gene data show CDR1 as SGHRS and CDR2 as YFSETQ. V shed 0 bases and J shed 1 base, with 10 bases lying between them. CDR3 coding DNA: TGCGCCAGCAGCTTGGGACCGACAGGGAACACCGGGGAGCTGTTTTTT. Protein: CASSLGPTGNTGELFF.

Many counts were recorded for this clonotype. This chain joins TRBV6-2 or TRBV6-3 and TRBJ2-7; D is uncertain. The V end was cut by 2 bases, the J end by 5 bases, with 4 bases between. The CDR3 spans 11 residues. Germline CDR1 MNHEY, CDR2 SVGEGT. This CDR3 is CASSYPDEQYF. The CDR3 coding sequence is TGTGCCAGCAGTTACCCGGACGAGCAGTACTTC.